Listed here is a single T cell receptor (beta chain). This sample was included in a study of T-cell memory formation after mild COVID-19. One entry per CDR3 protein, called by TCRdb with MiXCR from the 5' RACE reads. Counted here are approximately 250,000 distinct CDR3 sequences, 15% occurring once; the ten biggest clones make up 2% to 2.5%. The germline V gene has CDR1 SGHNT and CDR2 YENEEA. This CDR3 has 18 amino acids. V lost 3 bases and J lost 0; bases outside the gene matches: 8. This sequence originates from an adult woman who had mild COVID-19 (a few samples of this study predate the infection). Cell type and time point are not known. Sequencing was done on a sample of PBMCs or a T cell subset sorted from them (not recorded which). The genes are TRBV11-3 and TRBJ2-1; 10 nucleotides line up with TRBD2. The CDR3 protein is CASSFAAGGPSSYNEQFF. Written as DNA, the CDR3 is TGTGCCAGCAGCTTCGCAGCGGGAGGGCCCAGCTCCTACAATGAGCAGTTCTTC.